The 28 T cell receptor beta chains in this list originate from one sample, sequenced in a study of shared clonotypes between healthy human individuals. Sequenced by immunoSEQ multiplex PCR; TCRdb stores in-frame clones only, minus some. The sample includes hundreds of thousands of clones, about 96% of them seen just once. Sequenced: memory CD8+ T cells sorted from blood. This sample's subset: CD45RO+ cells pooled with CCR7-negative TemRA cells. Every receptor here comes from a man younger than 45 in good health.

The chain has TRBV7-8 and TRBJ1-5; possible D gene TRBD1, 6 bases. Germline-derived CDR1 and CDR2 are SGHVS and FQNEAQ. V was cut by 5 bases and J by 1 base, with 15 bases left in between. This CDR3 has 16 amino acids. In nucleotides, the CDR3 is TGTGCCAGCAGCCCAAGACAGGAGTGGAGCAATCAGCCCCAGCATTTT. This sequence encodes CASSPRQEWSNQPQHF.

This clone was detected only once. The V and J genes are TRBV9 and TRBJ2-1; 9 nucleotides align to TRBD2. CDR1 and CDR2 (germline): SGDLS, YYNGEE. CDR3 length: 15 amino acids. The J segment lost 2 bases and the V segment lost 0 bases, leaving 0 bases of the junction unmatched. The CDR3 nucleotides read TGTGCCAGCAGCGTAGGCGGGAGGGCCTACAATGAGCAGTTCTTC. It is translated as CASSVGGRAYNEQFF.

The CDR3 reads CASSLDSLQGDYGYTF. CDR3 coding DNA: TGTGCCAGCAGCTTAGATTCCCTACAGGGAGACTATGGCTACACCTTC. The chain has TRBV11-3 and TRBJ1-2, with a tentative D call TRBD1 (6 bases). The CDR3 contains 16 residues. Deletions cut 0 bases from V and 3 bases from J, with 14 bases between. CDR1 is SGHNT and CDR2 is YENEEA in the germline V gene.

This clone appeared once. V is TRBV28 and J is TRBJ1-3; D perhaps matches TRBD1 (6 bases). CDR1 is MDHEN and CDR2 is SYDVKM in the germline V gene. V lost 2 bases and J lost 0, with 11 bases in between. This CDR3 spans 16 amino acids. As DNA, the CDR3 is TGTGCCAGCAGTTTACGACAGGCCTACTCTGGAAACACCATATATTTT. This encodes CASSLRQAYSGNTIYF.

The chain links TRBV27 to TRBJ2-7, with D perhaps matching TRBD1 (6 bases). Trimming shortened V by 3 bases and J by 4 bases, and 22 bases separated the two germline ends. Per germline, CDR1 MNHEY and CDR2 SMNVEV (reference sequence). The CDR3 is 17 residues long. The CDR3 sequence is CASSFRAPPGAEYEQYF. CDR3 in DNA: TGTGCCAGCAGTTTCCGAGCCCCGCCAGGGGCGGAATACGAGCAGTACTTC.

The chain joins TRBV6-1 to TRBJ1-6, with D unresolved. The CDR3 extends over 15 amino acids. Trimming shortened V by 9 bases and J by 4 bases, and 16 bases separated the two germline ends. The V gene's germline CDR1 is MNHNS and CDR2 SASEGT. The CDR3 loop is CASATEGWYNSPLHF. The CDR3 bases are TGTGCCAGTGCGACGGAGGGATGGTATAATTCACCCCTCCACTTT.

This chain joins TRBV28 and TRBJ2-1, with 9 nucleotides matching TRBD2. The CDR3 has 14 amino acids. Germline values: CDR1 MDHEN, CDR2 SYDVKM. Trimming at V came to 6 bases and at J to 7 bases, leaving 7 bases not matched to a gene. The CDR3 nucleotides are TGTGCCAGCAGCAATAGCGGGAGTCGGAATGAGCAGTTCTTC. This translates into CASSNSGSRNEQFF.

The chain uses TRBV10-1 and TRBJ1-5; D unclear. Germline values: CDR1 WNHNN, CDR2 SYGVQD (reference sequence). The V end lost 6 bases, the J end lost 0 bases, and 21 bases lay between the germline ends. CDR3 size: 18 residues. CDR3 DNA: TGCGCCAGCAGCCTGGGCGGATTAAGGAATTATAGCAATCAGCCCCAGCATTTT. Protein sequence: CASSLGGLRNYSNQPQHF.

The chain employs TRBV28 and TRBJ1-2, with 7 bases aligning to TRBD1. The CDR3 is made up of 14 amino acids. The V segment lost 2 bases and the J segment 8 bases; nucleotides outside the gene matches: 8. The germline gives CDR1 MDHEN, CDR2 SYDVKM. The CDR3, as DNA: TGTGCCAGCAGTTTACCCTACAGGGGATGGGGCTACACCTTC. Protein product: CASSLPYRGWGYTF.

The chain couples TRBV9 to TRBJ2-7; D not certain. V lost 4 bases and J 3 bases, leaving 8 bases between the germline ends. Germline V gene lookup returns CDR1 SGDLS and CDR2 YYNGEE. The CDR3 is made up of 12 amino acids. The CDR3 sequence: CASSPDFYEQYF. DNA of the CDR3: TGTGCCAGCAGCCCCGATTTCTACGAGCAGTACTTC.

The J gene is TRBJ1-6, the V gene TRBV7-9; D might be TRBD1 (5 bases). The CDR3 extends over 18 amino acids. CDR1 is SEHNR, CDR2 FQNEAQ, per germline (reference sequence). The germline V and J ends were trimmed by 5 bases and 0 bases, with 17 bases remaining between them. CDR3 DNA: TGTGCCAGCAGCATGAGGGACCCCGCGAGCTCCTATAATTCACCCCTCCACTTT. It codes for CASSMRDPASSYNSPLHF.

CDR3 sequence: CASSRGTGRDFTEAFF. The CDR3 DNA is TGTGCCAGCAGCCGAGGGACAGGGAGGGATTTCACTGAAGCTTTCTTT. V is TRBV4-2 and J is TRBJ1-1; 9 nucleotides agree with TRBD1. The germline CDR1 and CDR2 sequences are LGHNA and YNFKEQ. This CDR3 has 16 amino acids. V trimming: 4 bases; J trimming: 4 bases; junction bases outside the gene matches: 10.

On this clone: Additional DNA sequences in this sample encode the identical CDR3. The chain combines TRBV21-1 with TRBJ2-2; the table names TRBD2, a call not compared with the DNA. TRBV21-1 is deemed a pseudogene. CDR3 length: 15 amino acids. CDR3 loop: CASSKREANTGELFF. In DNA form, the CDR3 reads TGTGCCAGCAGCAAGAGAGAGGCGAACACCGGGGAGCTGTTTTTT.

The chain carries TRBV28 and TRBJ1-1; D is ambiguous. The CDR3 has 13 amino acids. V dropped 2 bases and J dropped 5 bases, with 9 bases sitting between them. Germline V gives CDR1 MDHEN, CDR2 SYDVKM. CDR3 DNA sequence: TGTGCCAGCAGTTTACCACCTGGGACTGAAGCTTTCTTT. Its translation: CASSLPPGTEAFF.

CDR3 sequence reads: CASSLYGYNQPQHF. The CDR3 DNA reads TGTGCCAGCAGTTTATACGGGTATAATCAGCCCCAGCATTTT. The chain uses TRBV27 and TRBJ1-5; D gene uncertain. CDR3 length: 14 amino acids. V was clipped by 1 base and J by 4 bases, with 8 bases between them. CDR1 and CDR2 (germline): MNHEY, SMNVEV (reference sequence).

This sequence joins TRBV7-2 and TRBJ2-1, with 8 positions matching TRBD2. The trim removed 1 base at V and 4 bases at J, leaving 3 bases unmatched. The V gene's germline CDR1 is SGHTA and CDR2 FQGNSA. The CDR3 totals 15 residues. CDR3 nucleotide sequence: TGTGCCAGCAGCTTAGAAGCGGGAGTGTACAATGAGCAGTTCTTC. Amino acids: CASSLEAGVYNEQFF.

This rearrangement joins TRBV6-5 to TRBJ2-7; TRBD1 aligns across 7 bases. Germline assignment: CDR1 MNHEY and CDR2 SVGAGI. This CDR3 region has 15 residues. The J segment lost 0 bases and the V segment lost 2 bases, leaving 4 bases of the junction unmatched. The CDR3 region has the DNA TGTGCCAGCAGTTACGGGTCAGGGGGCTCCTACGAGCAGTACTTC. Amino acid sequence: CASSYGSGGSYEQYF.

The genes are TRBV11-2 and TRBJ2-7; the match to TRBD2 covers 12 bases. The V segment lost 4 bases and the J segment 2 bases; nucleotides outside the gene matches: 3. This CDR3 spans 15 amino acids. Germline V gene sequence: CDR1 SGHAT, CDR2 FQNNGV. This chain's CDR3 is CASSWGLAGAYEQYF. CDR3 sequence (DNA): TGTGCCAGCAGCTGGGGACTAGCGGGTGCCTACGAGCAGTACTTC.

V gene TRBV9 combines with J gene TRBJ2-1; no clear D. Germline-derived CDR1 and CDR2 are SGDLS and YYNGEE. V gave up 0 bases and J gave up 0 bases, with 10 bases separating them. The CDR3 runs 16 residues. CDR3 in amino acids: CASSVGVGISYNEQFF. CDR3 in DNA: TGTGCCAGCAGCGTAGGTGTGGGGATCTCCTACAATGAGCAGTTCTTC.

For the CDR3, the DNA is TGTGCCAGCAGTTTAAGGGCCTATGGCTACACCTTC. Amino acid sequence: CASSLRAYGYTF. The chain combines TRBV27 with TRBJ1-2, with D uncertain. This CDR3 comprises 12 residues. Trimming shortened V by 2 bases and J by 4 bases, and 5 bases separated the two germline ends. CDR1 MNHEY and CDR2 SMNVEV come from the germline V gene (reference sequence).

V is TRBV28 and J is TRBJ2-7, with unresolved D. The CDR3 has 14 residues. Trimming pared 3 bases from V and 2 bases from J, leaving 11 bases between. The V gene's germline CDR1 is MDHEN and CDR2 SYDVKM. The CDR3 is CASSFLSPTYEQYF. The CDR3 DNA is TGTGCCAGCAGTTTTCTTAGTCCGACCTACGAGCAGTACTTC. Variable domain in full (rest from reference TRBV28 and TRBJ2-7): DVKVTQSSRYLVKRTGEKVFLECVQDMDHENMFWYRQDPGLGLRLIYFSYDVKMKEKGDIPEGYSVSREKKERFSLILESASTNQTSMYLCASSFLSPTYEQYFGPGTRLTVT.

V usage is TRBV7-2 and J usage is TRBJ2-3, with 9 bases aligning to TRBD2. The germline V gene encodes CDR1 SGHTA and CDR2 FQGNSA. The CDR3 extends over 18 amino acids. Trimming cost V 3 bases and J 0 bases; bases outside gene matches: 10. CDR3 in amino acids: CASSFSRSAGGSTDTQYF. The CDR3 DNA reads as TGTGCCAGCAGCTTCTCTAGGAGCGCGGGAGGGAGCACAGATACGCAGTATTTT. The full variable domain, its missing parts supplied by reference TRBV7-2 and TRBJ2-3, is GAGVSQSPSNKVTEKGKDVELRCDPISGHTALYWYRQSLGQGLEFLIYFQGNSAPDKSGLPSDRFSAERTGGSVSTLTIQRTQQEDSAVYLCASSFSRSAGGSTDTQYFGPGTRLTVL.

The chain carries TRBV10-1 and TRBJ2-2; D might be TRBD2 (6 bases). This CDR3 contains 14 residues. CDR1 and CDR2 from the germline V gene are WNHNN and SYGVQD (reference sequence). V dropped 6 bases and J dropped 6 bases, with 14 bases sitting between them. The DNA for the CDR3 is TGCGCCAGCAGGGAAATCTGGGGGGCCGGGGAGCTGTTTTTT. It is translated as CASREIWGAGELFF.

The chain recombines TRBV14 with TRBJ2-6, with a possible D match to TRBD1 (5 bases). The CDR3 spans 18 residues. In germline, CDR1 is SGHDN, CDR2 FVKESK. Trimming cost V 1 base and J 3 bases, with 16 bases left between them. Here the CDR3 reads CASSQGRHRGGGANVLTF. In nucleotides, the CDR3 is TGTGCCAGCAGCCAAGGACGACATAGGGGCGGTGGGGCCAACGTCCTGACTTTC.

The chain couples TRBV10-3 to TRBJ2-1; 7 bases agree with TRBD1. This CDR3 is 13 amino acids long. Germline CDR1 and CDR2: ENHRY and SYGVKD. J was trimmed by 5 bases and V by 5 bases; bases with no gene match: 3. CDR3 protein: CAISPDRDNEQFF. CDR3 sequence (DNA): TGTGCCATCAGTCCTGACAGGGACAATGAGCAGTTCTTC.

This sequence joins TRBV2 and TRBJ2-7; TRBD2 is a possible D gene (5 bases). V lost 5 bases and J 4 bases, leaving 15 bases between the germline ends. The CDR3 has 14 residues. Germline assignment: CDR1 SNHLY and CDR2 FYNNEI. CDR3 amino acids: CASSLRLGLYEQYF. The CDR3 bases are TGTGCCAGCAGTCTCCGCCTAGGACTGTACGAGCAGTACTTC.

As DNA, the CDR3 is TGTGCCCCGGGGGGGGGTTACAGAGAGCAGTTCTTC. This translates into CAPGGGYREQFF. V usage is TRBV27 and J usage is TRBJ2-1; TRBD2 matches at 8 bases. In germline, CDR1 is MNHEY, CDR2 SMNVEV (reference sequence). This CDR3 is 12 amino acids long. The trim removed 11 bases at V and 10 bases at J, leaving 10 bases unmatched.

This rearrangement joins TRBV6-5 to TRBJ1-3, with D hard to call. The CDR3 spans 14 residues. Trimming removed 4 bases at V and 5 bases at J, with 12 bases between. CDR1 is MNHEY, CDR2 SVGAGI, per germline. The CDR3 reads CASSFKPERNTIYF. The DNA of the CDR3 is TGTGCCAGCAGTTTTAAGCCCGAAAGAAACACCATATATTTT.